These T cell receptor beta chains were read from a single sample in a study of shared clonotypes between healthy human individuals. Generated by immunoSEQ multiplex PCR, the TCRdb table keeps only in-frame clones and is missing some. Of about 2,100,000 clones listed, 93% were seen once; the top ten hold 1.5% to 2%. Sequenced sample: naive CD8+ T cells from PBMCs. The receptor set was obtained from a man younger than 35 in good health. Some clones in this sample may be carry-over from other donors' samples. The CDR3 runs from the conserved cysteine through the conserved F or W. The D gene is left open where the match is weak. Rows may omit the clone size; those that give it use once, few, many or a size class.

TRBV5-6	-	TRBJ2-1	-	TGTGCCAGCAGCTACGACTCGAATTTAAATGAGCAGTTCTTC	CASSYDSNLNEQFF
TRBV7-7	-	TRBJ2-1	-	TGTGCCAGCAGCTCCCGGGACCAAGATAACAATGAGCAGTTCTTC	CASSSRDQDNNEQFF
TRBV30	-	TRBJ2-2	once	TGTGCCTGGAGTGTAGGTATGGCCGGGGAGCTGTTTTTT	CAWSVGMAGELFF
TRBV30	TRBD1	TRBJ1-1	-	TGTGCCTGGAGGACAGGGGTTCTGAACACTGAAGCTTTCTTT	CAWRTGVLNTEAFF
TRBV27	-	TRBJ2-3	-	TGTGCCAGCAGTTGGCCTAGCACAGATACGCAGTATTTT	CASSWPSTDTQYF
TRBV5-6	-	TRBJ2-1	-	TGTGCCAGCAGCTTGGCCCGGAACAATGAGCAGTTCTTC	CASSLARNNEQFF
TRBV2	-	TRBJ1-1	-	TGTGCCGGCGCAAGAGTTGGGACTGAAGCTTTCTTT	CAGARVGTEAFF
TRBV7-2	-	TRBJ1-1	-	TGTGCCAGCAGCTTTTCGGGGGGGGTATACACTGAAGCTTTCTTT	CASSFSGGVYTEAFF
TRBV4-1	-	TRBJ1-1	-	TGCGCCAGCAGCCAGAGGGGCAGCGAGACTGAAGCTTTCTTT	CASSQRGSETEAFF
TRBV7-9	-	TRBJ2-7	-	TGTGCCAGCAGCCCGGGAAGCGGGCAACCCTACGAGCAGTACTTC	CASSPGSGQPYEQYF
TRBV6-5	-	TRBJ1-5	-	TGTGCCAGCAGGGGGAATAGCAATCAGCCCCAGCATTTT	CASRGNSNQPQHF
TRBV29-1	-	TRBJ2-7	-	TGCAGCGTGGGTAGGGGCACAACCTTCTACGAGCAGTACTTC	CSVGRGTTFYEQYF
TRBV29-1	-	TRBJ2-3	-	TGCAGCGTTGAAGAGAGCCCAGATACGCAGTATTTT	CSVEESPDTQYF
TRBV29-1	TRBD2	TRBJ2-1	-	TGCAGCGTGCGGACTAGCGGGAGTTTGGATGAGCAGTTCTTC	CSVRTSGSLDEQFF
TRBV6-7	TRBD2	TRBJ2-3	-	TGTGCCAGCAGTTACTCGCCGACTAGCGGGAGGGGGAATACGCAGTATTTT	CASSYSPTSGRGNTQYF
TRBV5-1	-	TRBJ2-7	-	TGCGCCAGCAGCTCTTACGAAGCGGGACAGGCCACCTACGAGCAGTACTTC	CASSSYEAGQATYEQYF
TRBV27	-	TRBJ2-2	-	TGTGCCAGCAGTTTGTGGGCCGGGGAGCTGTTTTTT	CASSLWAGELFF
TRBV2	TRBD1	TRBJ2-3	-	TGTGCCCAAAAGGGGGCTAGCACAGATACGCAGTATTTT	CAQKGASTDTQYF
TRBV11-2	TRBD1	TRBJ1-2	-	TGTGCCAGCAGCTCGAGACAGGGGGATGACTATGGCTACACCTTC	CASSSRQGDDYGYTF
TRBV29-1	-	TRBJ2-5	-	TGCAGCGTTGAATCCGGGGAGACCCAGTACTTC	CSVESGETQYF
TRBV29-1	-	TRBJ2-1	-	TGCAGCGTTGATTGGGGCCCGTTCTTC	CSVDWGPFF
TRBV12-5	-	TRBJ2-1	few	TGTGCTAGTGGCCCTACTAACTACAATGAGCAGTTCTTC	CASGPTNYNEQFF
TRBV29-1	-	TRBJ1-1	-	TGCAGCGTTGAAATGAGGATGGGCGTTGTAACTGAAGCTTTCTTT	CSVEMRMGVVTEAFF
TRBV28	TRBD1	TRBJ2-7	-	TGTGCCAGCAGGCGGAAGGGGGCCTACTCCTACGAGCAGTACTTC	CASRRKGAYSYEQYF
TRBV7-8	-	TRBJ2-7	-	TGTGCCAGCAGCCAGGCACTAACCTACGAGCAGTACTTC	CASSQALTYEQYF
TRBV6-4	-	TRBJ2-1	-	TGTGCCAGCAGTGCGGCCCTGTTCAGGGGCAATGAGCAGTTCTTC	CASSAALFRGNEQFF
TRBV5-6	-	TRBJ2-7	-	TGTGCCAGCAGCTTCGCCGGCTCCTACGAGCAGTACTTC	CASSFAGSYEQYF
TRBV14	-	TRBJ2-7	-	TGTGCCAGCAGCCAAATCGGTCTCTCCTACGAGCAGTACTTC	CASSQIGLSYEQYF
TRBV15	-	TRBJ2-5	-	TGTGCCACCAGCATTCCCAGGAAAGAGACCCAGTACTTC	CATSIPRKETQYF
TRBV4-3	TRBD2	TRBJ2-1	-	TGCGCCAGCAGCCAAGCCCCTAGCGGGAGTGTCCATGAGCAGTTCTTC	CASSQAPSGSVHEQFF
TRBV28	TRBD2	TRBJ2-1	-	TGTGCCAGCAGGCCCCTAGCGGGAGTCTACAATGAGCAGTTCTTC	CASRPLAGVYNEQFF
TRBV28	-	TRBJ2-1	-	TGTGCCAGCAGTTTGGCGGAGACTGTTTGGGGCGATGAGCAGTTCTTC	CASSLAETVWGDEQFF
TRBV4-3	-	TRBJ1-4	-	TGCGCCAGCAGCCAAGAAGGAACTAATGAAAAACTGTTTTTT	CASSQEGTNEKLFF
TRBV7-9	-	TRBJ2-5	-	TGTGCCAGCAGCCCCATTTTGGGGCAGGGCCCGTACCAAGAGACCCAGTACTTC	CASSPILGQGPYQETQYF
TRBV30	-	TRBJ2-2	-	TGTGCCTGGAGACTGAGAAATACGAACACCGGGGAGCTGTTTTTT	CAWRLRNTNTGELFF
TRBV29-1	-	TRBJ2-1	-	TGCAGCCACGATAGCGGCTACAATGAGCAGTTCTTC	CSHDSGYNEQFF
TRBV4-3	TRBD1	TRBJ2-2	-	TGCGCCAGCAGCCCCCACCCGACAGGGGGCGTCATCACCGGGGAGCTGTTTTTT	CASSPHPTGGVITGELFF
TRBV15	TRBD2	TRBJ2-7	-	TGTGCCACCAGCAGAACACTGAGGATAGCGGGAGGGTCCTACGAGCAGTACTTC	CATSRTLRIAGGSYEQYF
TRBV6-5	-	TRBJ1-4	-	TGTGCCAGCAGTTACTGGCAAGATGGGAGTGAAAAACTGTTTTTT	CASSYWQDGSEKLFF
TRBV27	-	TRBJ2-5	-	TGTGCCAGCAGTTTACTGACAGGAAAACCGGAGACCCAGTACTTC	CASSLLTGKPETQYF
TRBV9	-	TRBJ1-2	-	TGTGCCAGCAGCGCTAACCCGACCGGGACACCCAAACTGAACTATGGCTACACCTTC	CASSANPTGTPKLNYGYTF
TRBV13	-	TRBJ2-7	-	TGTGCCAGCAGCTCAATCTTGGGCGGAGCCTACGAGCAGTACTTC	CASSSILGGAYEQYF
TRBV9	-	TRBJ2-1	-	TGTGCCAGCAGCGTAGTAGGGAGAACAACCTACAATGAGCAGTTCTTC	CASSVVGRTTYNEQFF
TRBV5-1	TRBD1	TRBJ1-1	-	TGCGCCAGCAGCTTTATGAGGCAGGGGGCGTTTGGGAACACTGAAGCTTTCTTT	CASSFMRQGAFGNTEAFF
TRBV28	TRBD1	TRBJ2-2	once	TGTGCCAGCAGCCAATATCGGGGACAGGGGTACACCGGGGAGCTGTTTTTT	CASSQYRGQGYTGELFF
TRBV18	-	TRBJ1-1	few	TGTGCCAGCCAAAGGACGAGGGGTGGGGCTGGAACTGAAGCTTTCTTT	CASQRTRGGAGTEAFF
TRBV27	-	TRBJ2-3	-	TGTGCCAGCAGTCCCTTGGGAGATACGCAGTATTTT	CASSPLGDTQYF
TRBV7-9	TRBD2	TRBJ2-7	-	TGTGCCAGCAGCTTGAGTCGGGCGGGAGGATCCTACGAGCAGTACTTC	CASSLSRAGGSYEQYF
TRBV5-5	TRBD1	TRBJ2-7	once	TGTGCCAGCAGCTGGGACAGTAGGACCTACGAGCAGTACTTC	CASSWDSRTYEQYF
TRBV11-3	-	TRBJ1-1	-	TGTGCCAGCAGCTCACGGCTAACTGTGAACACTGAAGCTTTCTTT	CASSSRLTVNTEAFF
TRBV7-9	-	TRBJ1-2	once	TGTGCCAGCAGTCCCAAGAGGGGTGCAGCGGATGGCTACACCTTC	CASSPKRGAADGYTF
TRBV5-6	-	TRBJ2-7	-	TGTGCCAGCAGCTCAACAGGGTACTACGAGCAGTACTTC	CASSSTGYYEQYF
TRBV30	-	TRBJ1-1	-	TGTGCCTGGAGTGGAACGCGGCACACTGAAGCTTTCTTT	CAWSGTRHTEAFF
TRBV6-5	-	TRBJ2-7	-	TGTGCCAGCAGTTACTCCTGGGATCGCACCTACGAGCAGTACTTC	CASSYSWDRTYEQYF
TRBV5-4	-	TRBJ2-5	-	TGTGCCAGCAGCCCCGGGGCCGCCCGACGCCAAGAGACCCAGTACTTC	CASSPGAARRQETQYF
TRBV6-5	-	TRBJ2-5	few	TGTGCCAGCAGGGGGACTGGGCGGGAGACCCAGTACTTC	CASRGTGRETQYF
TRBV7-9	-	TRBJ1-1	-	TGTGCCAGCAGCCCGCCGATCCGGGACACTGAAGCTTTCTTT	CASSPPIRDTEAFF
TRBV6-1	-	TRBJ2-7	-	TGTGCCAGCAGGGGCACACCGAAAAACTACGAGCAGTACTTC	CASRGTPKNYEQYF